This T cell receptor (beta chain) derives from a study of cytomegalovirus exposure and HLA in healthy donors. Study in general: Unique TCR beta sequences numbering 120 million or so came from about 180 million T cells in an earlier analysis. The study's findings and limits: The authors judged a highly shared variant cluster likely a sequencing artifact. Some V segments (TRBV6-2 and TRBV6-3 among them) were excluded as indistinguishable.

Germline CDR1 MNHEY, CDR2 SVGAGI. The length of the CDR3 is 13 residues. J was trimmed by 2 bases and V by 6 bases; bases with no gene match: 4. On this clone: What it binds is not known.

The PCR contained 60 Vbeta and 13 Jbeta primers. The protocol was immunoSEQ multiplex PCR, while the TCRdb copy is restricted to in-frame clones and leaves out a portion. The data show approximately 67,000 clones, with 65% to 70% seen just once and about 2.1% held by the top ten. This sequence joins TRBV6-5 and TRBJ2-7, with TRBD2 matching 7 bases. The sequence derives from a woman aged 25 to 39 in good health and CMV-seronegative. Input material: PBMCs. CDR3 in amino acids: CASRSGGAYEQYF. The CDR3 DNA reads TGTGCCAGCAGGTCGGGGGGAGCCTACGAGCAGTACTTC.